This T cell receptor (beta chain) was identified in a study of CD8+CD57+ T cells in acquired aplastic anemia. Genomic DNA served as template for TCR beta VDJ and CDR3 profiling. TCRdb re-called the reads through MiXCR, storing one row per CDR3 protein. The sample shows about 270,000 distinct CDR3 sequences, 45% to 70% of them seen only once. Study findings and constraints: Patients and healthy controls showed no significant CD8+ Simpson's diversity difference.

The CDR3 contains 15 residues. In germline, CDR1 is SGHDT, CDR2 YYEEEE. V gave up 0 bases and J gave up 12 bases, with 19 bases separating them. Of note for this clonotype: Its antigen is still unknown.

The chain employs TRBV5-6 and TRBJ2-1; D possibly corresponds to TRBD2 (6 bases). This sequence was found in a human donor with severe aplastic anemia or a healthy control (not recorded which). Sequencing input: sorted CD4+, CD8+, or CD8+CD57+ T cells (not recorded which) from PBMCs. Written as DNA, the CDR3 is TGTGCCAGCAGCTTGGGTGAGGAATGGAGGGAAGGGCAGTTCTTC. Translated, it gives CASSLGEEWREGQFF.